The clone carrying this T cell receptor beta chain was detected once. The data derive from a study of cytomegalovirus exposure and HLA in healthy donors. Germline CDR1 reads LNHDA; CDR2 reads SQIVND (reference sequence). V trimming: 4 bases; J trimming: 4 bases; junction bases outside the gene matches: 3. The CDR3 has 14 residues. The primer mix had 60 Vbeta and 13 Jbeta primers. The data were produced by immunoSEQ multiplex PCR, yet TCRdb's version contains in-frame clones alone and is incomplete. The sample holds some 130,000 clones, roughly three quarters seen once. This clonotype was sampled from a male donor in good health and CMV-seronegative. Source material: PBMCs. This chain uses TRBV19 with TRBJ1-1, with 10 positions matching TRBD1. CDR3: CASSRQGAPTEAFF. CDR3 sequence (DNA): TGTGCCAGTAGTAGACAGGGGGCGCCCACTGAAGCTTTCTTT.